The source of this T cell receptor (beta chain) is a study of T cells in Graves' hyperthyroidism and ophthalmopathy. Study-level points and caveats: Blood held most thyroid clonotypes expanded above 0.001 frequency.

Amplification of TCR beta CDR3 regions used RNA as the template. In the first-round RT-PCR of the TCR CDR3, the HTBI primer set was used. TCRdb itself ran the multiplex PCR reads through MiXCR, one entry per CDR3 protein. The sample lists just under 750,000 distinct CDR3 sequences, 35% seen once, with about a third in the top ten. Among the patients, aged 18 to 65, hyperthyroidism was newly diagnosed and had lasted under 2 months. Around 10 ml fresh peripheral blood yielded the PBMCs. Germline V gives CDR1 LGHDT, CDR2 YNNKEL (reference sequence). This CDR3 comprises 13 residues. The V and J ends lost 2 bases and 7 bases respectively, with 11 bases between them. Concerning this clonotype itself: Its target is not known.

The sample consisted of blood. This clonotype was obtained from a woman in her 40s with Graves' hyperthyroidism. This chain links TRBV3-1 with TRBJ1-2, with a weak D call TRBD1 (6 bases). CDR3 DNA: TGTGCCAGCAGCCAATCGGACAGTCTTGGCTACACCTTC. Translating gives CASSQSDSLGYTF.